One and the same sample provided the 3 T cell receptor beta chains below, sequenced in a study of cytomegalovirus exposure and HLA in healthy donors. Sequenced by immunoSEQ multiplex PCR; TCRdb stores in-frame clones only, minus some. Among around 190,000 clones listed, 80% to 90% were seen once. The sequenced sample consisted of PBMCs. Receptors were obtained from a woman in her thirties in good health and CMV-seronegative.

The V call is TRBV11-2, the J call TRBJ1-2; D is ambiguous. The CDR3 sequence is 13 residues long. Germline CDR1 SGHAT, CDR2 FQNNGV. The germline V and J ends were trimmed by 2 bases and 5 bases, with 9 bases remaining between them. CDR3 nucleotide sequence: TGTGCCAGCAGCTTAAGCAGCGCATATGGCTACACCTTC. It is translated as CASSLSSAYGYTF. Together with reference TRBV11-2 and TRBJ1-2, the CDR3 gives the full variable domain: EAGVAQSPRYKIIEKRQSVAFWCNPISGHATLYWYQQILGQGPKLLIQFQNNGVVDDSQLPKDRFSAERLKGVDSTLKIQPAKLEDSAVYLCASSLSSAYGYTFGSGTRLTVV.

This clone has only one observation. The chain uses TRBV7-9 and TRBJ2-3; TRBD2 matches at 10 bases. The CDR3 has 14 amino acids. Germline values: CDR1 SEHNR, CDR2 FQNEAQ (reference sequence). V was clipped by 4 bases and J by 4 bases; unmatched bases: 2. CDR3 sequence: CASSSGLASDTQYF. The DNA of the CDR3 is TGTGCCAGCAGCTCGGGACTAGCGTCAGATACGCAGTATTTT.

V and J are TRBV7-9 and TRBJ2-7; D is perhaps TRBD2 (6 bases). This CDR3 contains 14 residues. Germline assignment: CDR1 SEHNR and CDR2 FQNEAQ (reference sequence). The V end was cut by 0 bases, the J end by 6 bases, with 12 bases between. The CDR3 DNA follows: TGTGCCAGCAGCTTAGCGAGGTTGGGGGGCGAGCAGTACTTC. Protein sequence: CASSLARLGGEQYF.